These 13 T cell receptor beta chains share one sample of origin, sequenced in a study of T cell changes during pregnancy in multiple sclerosis. The table came from immunoSEQ multiplex PCR; TCRdb's copy has only in-frame clones and leaves some out. Counted here are under 150,000 clones, 95% to 98% occurring once; the ten biggest clones make up more than 0.4%. The starting material was peripheral blood, obtained after pregnancy. These receptors were collected from a female donor with multiple sclerosis, enrolled in a pregnancy study.

The chain employs TRBV5-6 and TRBJ2-6; possibly TRBD2 for D (5 bases). Trimming pared 4 bases from V and 0 bases from J, leaving 14 bases between. The CDR3 spans 17 residues. Germline V CDR1 and CDR2: SGHDT, YYEEEE. CDR3 in DNA: TGTGCCAGCAGCCCCGAGACGGGAAGCTCTGGGGCCAACGTCCTGACTTTC. Residues: CASSPETGSSGANVLTF. Based on the CDR3 plus reference TRBV5-6 and TRBJ2-6, the full variable domain is DAGVTQSPTHLIKTRGQQVTLRCSPKSGHDTVSWYQQALGQGPQFIFQYYEEEERQRGNFPDRFSGHQFPNYSSELNVNALLLGDSALYLCASSPETGSSGANVLTFGAGSRLTVL.

V is TRBV4-1 and J is TRBJ2-7; D gene ambiguous. V was trimmed by 0 bases and J by 1 base, leaving 13 bases between them. This CDR3 comprises 16 residues. The germline CDR1 and CDR2 sequences are MGHRA and YSYEKL. CDR3 DNA: TGCGCCAGCAGCCAAGATCCAAGCTCCCCGTCCTACGAGCAGTACTTC. It codes for CASSQDPSSPSYEQYF.

This rearrangement joins TRBV14 to TRBJ2-7, with D possibly matching TRBD1 (6 bases). V was pared by 6 bases and J by 2 bases, with 14 bases between. CDR1 and CDR2 (germline): SGHDN, FVKESK. CDR3 length: 14 amino acids. In DNA form, the CDR3 reads TGTGCCAGCAGTCACCAGGACAGTCCCTACGAGCAGTACTTC. Residues: CASSHQDSPYEQYF.

The gene calls are TRBV13 and TRBJ2-7, with TRBD2 matching over 8 bases. The CDR3 covers 16 residues. Germline V gene data show CDR1 as PRHDT and CDR2 as FYEKMQ (reference sequence). V lost 1 base and J lost 0; bases outside the gene matches: 5. The CDR3 sequence is CASSLALAGRSYEQYF. The DNA of the CDR3 is TGTGCCAGCAGCTTAGCTCTAGCGGGCCGCTCCTACGAGCAGTACTTC. The whole variable domain, filled in from reference TRBV13 and TRBJ2-7, reads AAGVIQSPRHLIKEKRETATLKCYPIPRHDTVYWYQQGPGQDPQFLISFYEKMQSDKGSIPDRFSAQQFSDYHSELNMSSLELGDSALYFCASSLALAGRSYEQYFGPGTRLTVT.

This clone was observed a single time. The gene calls are TRBV28 and TRBJ2-7; possible D gene TRBD1, 5 bases. Germline CDR1 is MDHEN and CDR2 is SYDVKM. The CDR3 covers 15 residues. V lost 8 bases and J lost 4, with 21 bases in between. The CDR3 reads CASEEETGGRYEQYF. CDR3 nucleotides: TGTGCCAGCGAAGAGGAAACAGGTGGGCGTTACGAGCAGTACTTC.

V is TRBV5-1 and J is TRBJ2-7; TRBD2 aligns across 10 bases. V lost 4 bases to trimming and J lost 0 bases; unmatched junction nucleotides: 31. Germline V lookup: CDR1 SGHRS, CDR2 YFSETQ. CDR3 length: 24 amino acids. CDR3 sequence reads: CASSPDPLTWPLAGVGASSYEQYF. In DNA, the CDR3 is TGCGCCAGCAGCCCGGACCCCCTCACCTGGCCCCTAGCGGGGGTTGGTGCGAGCTCCTACGAGCAGTACTTC.

This chain connects TRBV6-5 to TRBJ2-7; tentatively, D is TRBD1 (5 bases). The CDR3 has 14 amino acids. Germline V lookup: CDR1 MNHEY, CDR2 SVGAGI. The V and J ends lost 5 bases and 7 bases respectively, with 18 bases between them. The CDR3 DNA is TGTGCCAGCAGTCTACTGGATGGGGCAGGGGAGCAGTACTTC. Amino acids: CASSLLDGAGEQYF.

The gene calls are TRBV6-1 and TRBJ1-2; the D gene is possibly TRBD1 (6 bases). The CDR3 sequence is 15 residues long. The V gene's germline CDR1 is MNHNS and CDR2 SASEGT. Deletions cut 4 bases from V and 3 bases from J, with 15 bases between. CDR3 coding DNA: TGTGCCAGCAGTGGACCAGGGGTTGAAGACTATGGCTACACCTTC. The encoded protein is CASSGPGVEDYGYTF.

The rearrangement joins TRBV4-3 to TRBJ1-2; D is ambiguous. Germline assignment: CDR1 LGHNA and CDR2 YSLEER. Trimming took off 0 bases at V and 4 bases at J, with 6 bases between the two ends. There are 13 residues in the CDR3. In DNA, the CDR3 is TGCGCCAGCAGCCAAGATCCAGTCTATGGCTACACCTTC. This translates into CASSQDPVYGYTF.

The sample holds one count of this clone. The V and J genes are TRBV5-1 and TRBJ1-1, with unresolved D. Trimming left V 2 bases short and J 0 bases short, with 14 bases between. The germline V gene has CDR1 SGHRS and CDR2 YFSETQ. The CDR3 is made up of 16 amino acids. CDR3 nucleotides: TGCGCCAGCAGCTTACTGGGCCGCCAAATGAACACTGAAGCTTTCTTT. This codes for CASSLLGRQMNTEAFF.

J is TRBJ1-1 and V is TRBV7-8; D not resolved. V shed 1 base and J shed 7 bases, with 10 bases lying between them. The CDR3 runs to 13 residues. Per the germline V gene, CDR1 is SGHVS and CDR2 is FQNEAQ. CDR3: CASSLDTPREAFF. The CDR3 DNA follows: TGTGCCAGCAGCTTAGACACACCCCGTGAAGCTTTCTTT. Using reference TRBV7-8 and TRBJ1-1 for the parts outside the CDR3, the full variable domain is GAGVSQSPRYKVAKRGQDVALRCDPISGHVSLFWYQQALGQGPEFLTYFQNEAQLDKSGLPSDRFFAERPEGSVSTLKIQRTQQEDSAVYLCASSLDTPREAFFGQGTRLTVV.

The genes are TRBV14 and TRBJ2-1; 12 bases are shared with TRBD2. CDR1 is SGHDN, CDR2 FVKESK, per germline. The junction had 10 bases not matched to a gene; V was cut back by 1 base and J by 3 bases. This CDR3 comprises 19 residues. CDR3: CASSQGHVGTSGFYNEQFF. CDR3 nucleotide sequence: TGTGCCAGCAGCCAAGGCCACGTAGGGACTAGCGGGTTCTACAATGAGCAGTTCTTC.

J is TRBJ2-2 and V is TRBV27; TRBD1 aligns across 10 bases. Germline V gene lookup returns CDR1 MNHEY and CDR2 SMNVEV (reference sequence). The CDR3 contains 17 residues. The J segment lost 0 bases and the V segment lost 2 bases, leaving 3 bases of the junction unmatched. CDR3 amino acids: CASSLQDRGANTGELFF. The DNA for the CDR3 is TGTGCCAGCAGTTTACAGGACAGGGGGGCGAACACCGGGGAGCTGTTTTTT.